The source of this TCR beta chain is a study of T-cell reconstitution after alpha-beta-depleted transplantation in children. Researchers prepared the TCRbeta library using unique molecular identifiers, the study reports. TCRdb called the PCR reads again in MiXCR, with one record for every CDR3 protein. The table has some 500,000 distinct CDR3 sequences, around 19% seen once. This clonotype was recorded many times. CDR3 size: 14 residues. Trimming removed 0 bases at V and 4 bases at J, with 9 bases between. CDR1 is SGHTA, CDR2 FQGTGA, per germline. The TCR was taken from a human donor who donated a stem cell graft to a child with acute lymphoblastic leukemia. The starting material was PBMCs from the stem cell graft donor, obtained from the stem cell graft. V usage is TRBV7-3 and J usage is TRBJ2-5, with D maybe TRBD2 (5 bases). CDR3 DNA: TGTGCCAGCAGCTTAACTGGGAGAGGAGAGACCCAGTACTTC. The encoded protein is CASSLTGRGETQYF.